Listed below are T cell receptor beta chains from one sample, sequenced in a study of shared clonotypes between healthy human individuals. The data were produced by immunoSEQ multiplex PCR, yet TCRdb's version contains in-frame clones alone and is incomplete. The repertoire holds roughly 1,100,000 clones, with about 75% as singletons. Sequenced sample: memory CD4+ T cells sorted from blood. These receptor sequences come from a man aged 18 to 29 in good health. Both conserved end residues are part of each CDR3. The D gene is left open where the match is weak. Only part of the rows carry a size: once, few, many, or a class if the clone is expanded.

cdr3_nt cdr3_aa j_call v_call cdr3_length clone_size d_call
TGTGCCAGCAGTTTGGTAGGGATGGGCCTACGCACAGATACGCAGTATTTT CASSLVGMGLRTDTQYF TRBJ2-3 TRBV27 17 once -
TGTGCCAGCTCACTTAAAGGGGACAGCGATTCACCCCTCCACTTT CASSLKGDSDSPLHF TRBJ1-6 TRBV18 15 once TRBD1
TGTGCCAGCAGACCGGGGAGGGGGTCAGATACGCAGTATTTT CASRPGRGSDTQYF TRBJ2-3 TRBV6-5 14 few -
TGTGCCAGCAGCTTAACTAGCGAGACCCAGTACTTC CASSLTSETQYF TRBJ2-5 TRBV7-2 12 - -
TGTGCCAGCAGCTTTGGGATAGGAAACACCGGGGAGCTGTTTTTT CASSFGIGNTGELFF TRBJ2-2 TRBV7-2 15 - -
TGTGCCAGCAGCGCAACCGGGAGAACCAAAAACATTCAGTACTTC CASSATGRTKNIQYF TRBJ2-4 TRBV6-5 15 few -
TGCGCCAGCAGCCAAGAGGGAGGGGTCACCGGGGAGCTGTTTTTT CASSQEGGVTGELFF TRBJ2-2 TRBV4-1 15 - TRBD2
TGTGCCAGCAGCCGACAGGGTATCACTGAAGCTTTCTTT CASSRQGITEAFF TRBJ1-1 TRBV6-1 13 - TRBD1
TGTGCCAGCTCACCCCTCGGGACTAGCGGGGCAGGGAAGACCCAGTACTTC CASSPLGTSGAGKTQYF TRBJ2-5 TRBV18 17 - TRBD2
TGTGCCAGCAGCTTAGTCAGGGGGTATGGAGATACGCAGTATTTT CASSLVRGYGDTQYF TRBJ2-3 TRBV7-9 15 - TRBD1
TGTGCCAGCAGTTTTCTAGCGGGGGATGGACAGTTCTTC CASSFLAGDGQFF TRBJ2-1 TRBV6-5 13 few TRBD2
TGTGCCAGCGGGCGGTTAGCCATGAACACTGAAGCTTTCTTT CASGRLAMNTEAFF TRBJ1-1 TRBV28 14 few -
TGTGCCAGCAGTGAATCGGAGACCCGCTCTGGGGCCAACGTCCTGACTTTC CASSESETRSGANVLTF TRBJ2-6 TRBV6-1 17 - -
TGTGCCAGCAGCTCACACCTTTCGACCGCCTACGAGCAGTACTTC CASSSHLSTAYEQYF TRBJ2-7 TRBV7-9 15 - -
TGTGCCAGCAGCTCCCCGGGTCCTTCTGGGTATGGCTACACCTTC CASSSPGPSGYGYTF TRBJ1-2 TRBV7-2 15 - -
TGTGCCAGCAGTTTACCAGCGGGGGTCGGGGAGCTGTTTTTT CASSLPAGVGELFF TRBJ2-2 TRBV28 14 - TRBD2
TGTGCCAGCTCACCGGCCAGCTCTGAGACGCAGTATTTT CASSPASSETQYF TRBJ2-3 TRBV18 13 - -
TGTGCCAGCAGCGGGGGGGCCCCCGAGACGCAGTATTTT CASSGGAPETQYF TRBJ2-3 TRBV11-3 13 - -
TGTGCCAGCCAGGCAGGCGGGGGGCCCCAGCATTTT CASQAGGGPQHF TRBJ1-5 TRBV6-1 12 - -
TGTGCCAGCAGGACCGGGACATCCCTACCCACAGATACGCAGTATTTT CASRTGTSLPTDTQYF TRBJ2-3 TRBV28 16 once -
TGCGCCAGCAGCTGGGACAGGGACTTTTCCACCGGGGAGCTGTTTTTT CASSWDRDFSTGELFF TRBJ2-2 TRBV5-1 16 - TRBD1
TGTGCCACCAGCCGGGACTTCCAAGAGACCCAGTACTTC CATSRDFQETQYF TRBJ2-5 TRBV15 13 - -
TGCGCCAGCAGCTTGGCTAGCTACAATGAGCAGTTCTTC CASSLASYNEQFF TRBJ2-1 TRBV5-1 13 once -
TGTGCCACCAGCAGAGATTTAGCGGGGGCGAGAGATACGCAGTATTTT CATSRDLAGARDTQYF TRBJ2-3 TRBV15 16 - TRBD2
TGTGCCAGCAGCTTAGAGTTGGGGGACAGGTCTAAAGGGCAGTTCTTC CASSLELGDRSKGQFF TRBJ2-1 TRBV7-9 16 - TRBD1
TGTGCCAGCAGTGTGACTAGCGGGATCTCAGTTGAGCAGTTCTTC CASSVTSGISVEQFF TRBJ2-1 TRBV6-6 15 - TRBD2
TGCAGCGTTACCGGGACAGTCTCTGGCTATGAAAAACTGTTTTTT CSVTGTVSGYEKLFF TRBJ1-4 TRBV29-1 15 - TRBD1
TGTGCCAGCAGTTGGGCAGGGGGCTTAACCGGGGAGCTGTTTTTT CASSWAGGLTGELFF TRBJ2-2 TRBV28 15 few TRBD1
TGTGCCAGCCTAGAGCGGGGGGGGCGGGAGACCCAGTACTTC CASLERGGRETQYF TRBJ2-5 TRBV28 14 once TRBD2
TGTGCCAGCAGTCCCCCGATGGGACAGGGGGTACAGTATTTT CASSPPMGQGVQYF TRBJ2-3 TRBV27 14 - TRBD1
TGTGCCAGCTCGTCCGGGACAGGGGGCACTGGGGCCAACGTCCTGACTTTC CASSSGTGGTGANVLTF TRBJ2-6 TRBV18 17 - TRBD1
TGCGCCAGCAGCCAAGGGCAGGGGGACTACGAGCAGTACTTC CASSQGQGDYEQYF TRBJ2-7 TRBV4-1 14 few TRBD1
TGTGCCAGCAGCCTAGGGGGTGACTATGGCTACACCTTC CASSLGGDYGYTF TRBJ1-2 TRBV6-6 13 - -
TGTGCCAGCAGTGGATCGACAGACCACACCGGGGAGCTGTTTTTT CASSGSTDHTGELFF TRBJ2-2 TRBV6-1 15 - -
TGTGCCAGCAGCGCCGGGACAGGGGGAGAGACCCAGTACTTC CASSAGTGGETQYF TRBJ2-5 TRBV7-9 14 - TRBD1
TGTGCCAGCAGCTTGGTTAGGACGGCGTACAATCAGCCCCAGCATTTT CASSLVRTAYNQPQHF TRBJ1-5 TRBV5-6 16 - -
TGTGCCAGCAGCTTACAGGGAGACACTGAAGCTTTCTTT CASSLQGDTEAFF TRBJ1-1 TRBV7-2 13 - -